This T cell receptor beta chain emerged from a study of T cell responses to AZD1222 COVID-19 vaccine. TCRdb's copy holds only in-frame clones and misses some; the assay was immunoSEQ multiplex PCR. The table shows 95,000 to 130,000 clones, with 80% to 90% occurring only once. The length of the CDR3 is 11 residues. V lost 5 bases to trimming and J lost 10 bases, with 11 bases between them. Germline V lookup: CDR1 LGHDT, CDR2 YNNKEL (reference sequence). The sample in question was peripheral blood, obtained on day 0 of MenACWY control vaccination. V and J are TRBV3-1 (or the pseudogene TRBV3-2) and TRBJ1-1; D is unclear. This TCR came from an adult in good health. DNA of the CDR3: TGTGCCAGCAGCTACGAGGGAGGAGCTTTCTTT. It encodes CASSYEGGAFF.